A single sample gave rise to the 5 T cell receptor beta chains below, sequenced in a study of technical replicates of blood from a handful of donors. Only in-frame clones appear in the TCRdb table, and some are missing; sequencing was by immunoSEQ multiplex PCR. The sample holds over 15,000 clones, around nine tenths seen once. The sequencing input was PBMCs. Every receptor here comes from a human donor in good health.

The gene calls are TRBV4-1 and TRBJ2-5; D perhaps matches TRBD2 (6 bases). V dropped 2 bases and J dropped 4 bases, with 20 bases sitting between them. The germline CDR1 and CDR2 sequences are MGHRA and YSYEKL. The CDR3 is 17 amino acids. CDR3 bases: TGCGCCAGCAGCCAACATAGAACGGGAGCCGGGGGAGAGACCCAGTACTTC. This translates into CASSQHRTGAGGETQYF.

The CDR3 loop is CASSLDSLAAHNEQFF. The CDR3 nucleotides read TGTGCCAGCAGCTTAGATAGTCTAGCGGCTCACAATGAGCAGTTCTTC. The chain has TRBV11-2 and TRBJ2-1, with 7 bases identical to TRBD2. There are 16 residues in the CDR3. The germline V gene has CDR1 SGHAT and CDR2 FQNNGV. V shed 0 bases, J shed 5 bases, and the junction held 7 bases outside the gene matches.

V is TRBV7-9 and J is TRBJ2-7; 8 bases are shared with TRBD1. The CDR3 has 14 residues. Germline lookup yields CDR1 SEHNR and CDR2 FQNEAQ (reference sequence). V lost 1 base to trimming and J lost 5 bases; unmatched junction nucleotides: 4. Here the CDR3 reads CASSLGTGFDEQYF. CDR3 DNA sequence: TGTGCCAGCAGCTTAGGGACAGGGTTTGACGAGCAGTACTTC.

This sequence joins TRBV11-3 and TRBJ2-3; no reliable D call. The CDR3 contains 12 residues. The V end was cut by 7 bases, the J end by 9 bases, with 14 bases between. The germline V gene encodes CDR1 SGHNT and CDR2 YENEEA. The CDR3, as DNA: TGTGCCAGCACCCCCCTTTCGGAGACGCAGTATTTT. Translated: CASTPLSETQYF.

A few counts support this clone. The chain combines TRBV7-6 with TRBJ1-5; D gene ambiguous. V shed 1 base and J shed 4 bases, with 14 bases lying between them. There are 16 residues in the CDR3. In germline, CDR1 is SGHVS, CDR2 FNYEAQ. CDR3 residues: CASSLGGGNTNQPQHF. CDR3 nucleotide sequence: TGTGCCAGCAGCTTAGGGGGAGGCAATACAAATCAGCCCCAGCATTTT.